The rows below give T cell receptor beta chains drawn from one sample of a study of response to subunit inactivated influenza vaccine. TCRdb reprocessed the RT-PCR reads via MiXCR and lists one record per CDR3 protein. The sample includes a few hundred thousand distinct CDR3 sequences, around a fifth of them seen just once. The sample in question was PBMCs from blood, obtained approximately 20 months after vaccination. The source of these receptors is a man aged 45 to 70 who received an inactivated influenza vaccine. CDR3s include the opening cysteine and the closing phenylalanine or tryptophan. D genes are given only for firm matches. Where a row states a size, it is once, few, many or the class of an expanded clone; other rows omit it.

TRBV13,TRBJ2-7,NA,NA,TGTGCCAGCAGCTTAAGTGGGGGAGAGCCGTACTTC,CASSLSGGEPYF
TRBV12-3/TRBV12-4,TRBJ1-1,NA,few,TGTGCCAGCACCAAGAGCGGGGTCACTGAAGCTTTCTTT,CASTKSGVTEAFF
TRBV6-1,TRBJ2-7,NA,NA,TGTGCCAGCAGTGAAGGATCTGTGGGGCCCTCCTACGAGCAGTACTTC,CASSEGSVGPSYEQYF
TRBV6-5,TRBJ1-1,NA,few,TGTGCCAGCAGTTACGGATTCAGGGGCATTTTGCGGACTGAAGCTTTCTTT,CASSYGFRGILRTEAFF
TRBV6-2/TRBV6-3,TRBJ2-7,NA,few,TGTGCCAGCAGTTCGGGCCGTTTCTACGAGCAGTACTTC,CASSSGRFYEQYF
TRBV10-3,TRBJ2-7,TRBD2,few,TGTGCCATCTCCCGGACTAGCGGGACCTACGAGCAGTACTTC,CAISRTSGTYEQYF
TRBV11-3,TRBJ1-1,NA,few,TGTGCCAGCAGCTTTACGGGCGATATGAACACTGAAGCTTTCTTT,CASSFTGDMNTEAFF
TRBV5-1,TRBJ1-2,NA,many,TGCGCCAGCAGCCCCCGGGGGGTAGATGGCTACACCTTC,CASSPRGVDGYTF
TRBV5-1,TRBJ2-3,TRBD2,NA,TGCGCTACCGCGGCGGGGGGGAGCACAGATACGCAGTATTTT,CATAAGGSTDTQYF
TRBV4-1,TRBJ2-2,NA,NA,TGCGCCAGCAGCCAAGCGTTTTACACCGGGGAGCTGTTTTTT,CASSQAFYTGELFF
TRBV20-1,TRBJ2-1,TRBD2,NA,TGCAGTGCTAGAGATCAGGTTAGCGGGACGTACAATGAGCAGTTCTTC,CSARDQVSGTYNEQFF
TRBV4-2,TRBJ1-2,NA,many,TGTGCCAGCAGCCAAGGAGGGCCAGGGTCCCTTAACTATGGCTACACCTTC,CASSQGGPGSLNYGYTF
TRBV28,TRBJ2-2,NA,few,TGTGCCAGCAATCCCACAGGGAGCGGCACCGGGGAGCTGTTTTTT,CASNPTGSGTGELFF
TRBV5-1,TRBJ2-3,NA,NA,TGCGCCAGCAGCTTGGGGACAGTTAGCACAGATACGCAGTATTTT,CASSLGTVSTDTQYF
TRBV5-1,TRBJ2-5,TRBD2,few,TGCGCCAGCAGCTTAGGAAGCGGGGGTAAAGAGACCCAGTACTTC,CASSLGSGGKETQYF
TRBV10-2,TRBJ1-5,NA,NA,TGCGCCAGCACCATGACAGTAAATCAGCCCCAGCATTTT,CASTMTVNQPQHF
TRBV12-3/TRBV12-4,TRBJ1-6,NA,few,TGTGCCAGCAGTTTGGAACAGCTTAATTCACCCCTCCACTTT,CASSLEQLNSPLHF
TRBV11-1,TRBJ2-3,TRBD1,NA,TGTGCCAGCAGCTTTGGGACAGGGGGCTCGACGGGCACAGATACGCAGTATTTT,CASSFGTGGSTGTDTQYF
TRBV15,TRBJ2-4,NA,few,TGTGCCACCAGGCCCCATGGGGGGTCGGCCAAAAACATTCAGTACTTC,CATRPHGGSAKNIQYF
TRBV7-2,TRBJ1-1,NA,many,TGTGCCAGCAGCTATACCACCGGGTCCAACACTGAAGCTTTCTTT,CASSYTTGSNTEAFF
TRBV7-8,TRBJ2-7,TRBD2,NA,TGTGCCAGCAGCCACCTCCTTGGATCTAGCGGGAGTGGTGAGCAGTACTTC,CASSHLLGSSGSGEQYF
TRBV12-3/TRBV12-4,TRBJ2-3,NA,few,TGTGCCAGCACCCACTCCACAGATACGCAGTATTTT,CASTHSTDTQYF
TRBV20-1,TRBJ1-5,NA,few,TGCAGTGCTAGAGTCTTTGCGGGGGCGGATCAGCCCCAGCATTTT,CSARVFAGADQPQHF
TRBV7-9,TRBJ1-3,NA,NA,TGTGCCAGCAGCTTTGCAGGGATTTTCAACACCATATATTTT,CASSFAGIFNTIYF
TRBV6-1,TRBJ2-3,NA,NA,TGTGCCAGCAGTGAAAGGGCTGGCACAGATACGCAGTATTTT,CASSERAGTDTQYF
TRBV23-1,TRBJ1-5,NA,few,TGCGCCAGCAGTCAATCGTACAGTTGGATCGATCAGCCCCAGCATTTT,CASSQSYSWIDQPQHF
TRBV5-1,TRBJ2-7,TRBD2,NA,TGCGCCAGCAGCCCCCAGGGGGTAGCGGGGGGCGAGCAGTACTTC,CASSPQGVAGGEQYF
TRBV19,TRBJ1-1,TRBD1,NA,TGTGCCACCGGGACAGGGCCCTTGAACACTGAAGCTTTCTTT,CATGTGPLNTEAFF
TRBV29-1,TRBJ2-7,NA,few,TGCAGCGTCGACTGGGACGGCTCCTACGAGCAGTACTTC,CSVDWDGSYEQYF
TRBV6-2/TRBV6-3,TRBJ2-1,TRBD2,NA,TGTGCCAGTCGGCATGGCGGGGGAAGATACAATGAGCAGTTCTTC,CASRHGGGRYNEQFF
TRBV20-1,TRBJ1-1,NA,NA,TGCAGTGCTAGTCCCCCACTTAAGAACACTGAAGCTTTCTTT,CSASPPLKNTEAFF
TRBV7-2,TRBJ2-3,TRBD2,few,TGTGCCAGCAGCTCCCTAGCGGGGACCTATAGCACAGATACGCAGTATTTT,CASSSLAGTYSTDTQYF
TRBV7-2,TRBJ1-1,NA,few,TGTGCCAGCAGCTCCGACGGAGGAACTGAAGCTTTCTTT,CASSSDGGTEAFF